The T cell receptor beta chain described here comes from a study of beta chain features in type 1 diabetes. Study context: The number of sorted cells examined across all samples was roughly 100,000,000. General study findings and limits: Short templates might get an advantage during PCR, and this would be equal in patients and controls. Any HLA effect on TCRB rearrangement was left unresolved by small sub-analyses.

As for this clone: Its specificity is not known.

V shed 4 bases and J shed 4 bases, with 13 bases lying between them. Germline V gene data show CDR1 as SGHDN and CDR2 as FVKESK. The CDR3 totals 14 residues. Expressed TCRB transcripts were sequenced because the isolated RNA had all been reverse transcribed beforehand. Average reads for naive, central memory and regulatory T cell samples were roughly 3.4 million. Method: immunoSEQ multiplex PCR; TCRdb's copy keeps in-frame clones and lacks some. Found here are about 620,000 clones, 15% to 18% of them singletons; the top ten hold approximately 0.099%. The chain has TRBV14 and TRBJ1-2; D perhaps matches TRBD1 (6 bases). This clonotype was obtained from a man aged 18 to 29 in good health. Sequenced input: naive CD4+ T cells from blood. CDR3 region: CASSPDSPGYGYTF. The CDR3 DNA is TGTGCCAGCAGCCCGGACAGCCCTGGCTATGGCTACACCTTC. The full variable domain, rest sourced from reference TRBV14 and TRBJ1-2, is EAGVTQFPSHSVIEKGQTVTLRCDPISGHDNLYWYRRVMGKEIKFLLHFVKESKQDESGMPNNRFLAERTGGTYSTLKVQPAELEDSGVYFCASSPDSPGYGYTFGSGTRLTVV.